This T cell receptor (beta chain) was recovered during a study of blood T cells in healthy people across ages. Whole-study results and caveats: Older age went with lower TCR beta diversity per million T cells, in a roughly linear way. Changes seen in expanded clonotypes were possibly confounded by donor CMV status left unknown.

Germline V lookup: CDR1 SGHRS, CDR2 YFSETQ. Trimming shortened V by 0 bases and J by 0 bases, and 9 bases separated the two germline ends. The length of the CDR3 is 15 residues. Primed by a sample-barcoded 5' primer and a J-beta primer mix, a second PCR proceeded for about 6 to 11 cycles. TCRdb used MiXCR to reprocess the 5' RACE reads, holding one entry per CDR3 protein. The data contain over 700,000 distinct CDR3 sequences, 40% to 65% of them seen just once; the ten biggest clones take up 40% to 50%. To note about this clonotype: Its target is not known.

The material sequenced was blood. The receptor was isolated from an elderly man in good health. The chain carries TRBV5-1 and TRBJ2-5; possibly TRBD2 for D (6 bases). CDR3 in amino acids: CASSLGGDHQETQYF. CDR3 bases: TGCGCCAGCAGCTTGGGGGGGGACCACCAAGAGACCCAGTACTTC.